A selection of T cell receptor beta chains follows, all from one sample in a study of OX40 agonist ivuxolimab in advanced cancers. Only in-frame clones appear in the TCRdb table, and some are missing; sequencing was by immunoSEQ multiplex PCR. The table shows under 80,000 clones, with roughly 90% occurring only once. The sample in question was CD4+ or CD8+ T cells sorted from blood, obtained in a trial of the OX40 agonist ivuxolimab. Receptors originate from an adult with an advanced solid tumor such as melanoma, head and neck, liver or kidney cancer. The CDR3 runs from the conserved cysteine through the conserved F or W. The D gene is left open where the match is weak. Size tells how often a clone was seen (once, few, many) or the class of an expanded clone, and some rows leave it out.

NA	NA	TRBV4-1	14	TRBJ2-7	CASREGRGYDEQYF
NA	NA	TRBV28	14	TRBJ2-1	CASTGSSSYNEQFF
NA	NA	TRBV9	12	TRBJ1-1	CASSSGHTEAFF
NA	NA	TRBV2	15	TRBJ1-2	CASSEGVRGLDGYTF
NA	NA	TRBV6-5	13	TRBJ2-1	CASTGLGYNEQFF
TRBD2	NA	TRBV28	14	NA	CASSAAPLADEQYF
TRBD1	once	TRBV7-9	14	TRBJ2-7	CASSWTGAPYEQYF
NA	NA	TRBV27	12	TRBJ2-1	CASSLNLGEQFF
TRBD2	NA	TRBV13	15	TRBJ2-1	CASSRTSGVYNEQFF
NA	once	TRBV9	11	TRBJ2-1	CASSLSTEQFF
NA	NA	TRBV28	13	TRBJ2-7	CASRWTRGYEQYF
TRBD2	NA	TRBV19	14	TRBJ2-5	CASRTSGRGETQYF
TRBD1	NA	TRBV5-8	15	TRBJ2-7	CASSLGVTGGDEQYF